Each of the 27 T cell receptor beta chains below was sequenced from the same sample in a study of cytomegalovirus exposure and HLA in healthy donors (dated by TCRdb to 2016 to 2017). Library prep was done by the immunoSEQ multiplex PCR assay. What TCRdb holds here is the immuneACCESS table cut down to in-frame rearrangements. Part of the clones is not present; checked against another copy, under half of the missing clones reflect an unresolved V gene, and the others are unexplained. This sample has around 150,000 clones in its table, and roughly 89% of those were observed once. 4% to 4.5% of the sample is taken by the ten largest. The sequenced sample consisted of PBMCs. Source of these receptors: a man aged 18 to 35 in good health and CMV-seropositive.

This rearrangement joins TRBV7-9 to TRBJ1-1; 9 bases map to TRBD1. V gave up 4 bases and J gave up 4 bases; unmatched junction bases: 4. Germline CDR1 is SEHNR and CDR2 is FQNEAQ (reference sequence). This CDR3 spans 14 amino acids. CDR3 bases: TGTGCCAGCAGCTCCGGACAGGGGATCACTGAAGCTTTCTTT. This encodes CASSSGQGITEAFF.

V usage is TRBV9 and J usage is TRBJ1-2; 8 bases agree with TRBD1. With 3 bases clipped from V and 11 bases from J, the junction kept 6 bases outside the gene matches. The CDR3 spans 12 residues. The germline CDR1 and CDR2 sequences are SGDLS and YYNGEE. The CDR3 loop is CASSAGTGTYTF. CDR3 DNA: TGTGCCAGCAGCGCCGGGACAGGTACTTACACCTTC.

The chain uses TRBV28 and TRBJ1-2; D is unclear. V lost 1 base to trimming and J lost 4 bases, with 13 bases between them. Germline-derived CDR1 and CDR2 are MDHEN and SYDVKM. CDR3 length equals 15 residues. The CDR3 DNA is TGTGCCAGCAGTTTATCGGCCGGACGGGGCTATGGCTACACCTTC. Translating gives CASSLSAGRGYGYTF.

The rearrangement joins TRBV5-5 to TRBJ1-2; 7 nucleotides align to TRBD1. Trimming removed 0 bases from V and 2 bases from J; junction bases left unmatched: 4. The CDR3 extends over 15 amino acids. Per the germline V gene, CDR1 is SGHKS and CDR2 is YYEKEE (reference sequence). CDR3 residues: CASSLDPGGNYGYTF. The CDR3 DNA is TGTGCCAGCAGCTTGGATCCAGGGGGAAACTATGGCTACACCTTC.

The genes are TRBV9 and TRBJ2-1, with 8 bases aligning to TRBD2. The CDR3 has 15 residues. The V and J ends lost 2 bases and 8 bases, in that order; junction bases with no gene match: 9. Germline-derived CDR1 and CDR2 are SGDLS and YYNGEE. The CDR3 is CASSVGAGDLDEQFF. The CDR3 DNA is TGTGCCAGCAGCGTTGGAGCGGGAGATTTGGATGAGCAGTTCTTC.

The V call is TRBV7-9, the J call TRBJ2-1, with TRBD2 matching over 11 bases. V was pared by 5 bases and J by 8 bases, with 11 bases of the junction left unmatched. Germline values: CDR1 SEHNR, CDR2 FQNEAQ (reference sequence). The CDR3 covers 16 residues. Written as DNA, the CDR3 is TGTGCCAGCAGCGCCGGGACTAGCGGTCTCCCCCATGAGCAGTTCTTC. This encodes CASSAGTSGLPHEQFF.

A few counts support this clone. The chain combines TRBV11-2 with TRBJ1-2, with 8 positions matching TRBD1. The CDR3 runs 14 residues. V shed 5 bases, J shed 2 bases, and the junction held 4 bases outside the gene matches. Per germline, CDR1 SGHAT and CDR2 FQNNGV. The CDR3 nucleotides read TGTGCCAGCAGCCAACGGACAGGGAACTATGGCTACACCTTC. This translates into CASSQRTGNYGYTF.

The chain joins TRBV11-2 to TRBJ1-1; TRBD1 aligns across 8 bases. This CDR3 has 13 residues. CDR1 and CDR2 (germline): SGHAT, FQNNGV. The J segment lost 11 bases and the V segment lost 8 bases, leaving 13 bases of the junction unmatched. CDR3 nucleotides: TGTGCCAGCGGACAGGGCGATACCAGGGACGCTTTCTTT. It translates to CASGQGDTRDAFF.

J is TRBJ2-1 and V is TRBV11-2; tentative D call: TRBD1 (6 bases). Looked up from germline, CDR1 is SGHAT and CDR2 is FQNNGV. V was trimmed by 3 bases and J by 3 bases, leaving 15 bases between them. The CDR3 has 16 amino acids. CDR3 in amino acids: CASSFQDYRVYNEQFF. For the CDR3, the DNA is TGTGCCAGCAGCTTCCAGGATTACAGGGTCTACAATGAGCAGTTCTTC.

This clone was detected once. The rearrangement joins TRBV6-9 to TRBJ2-2; 9 bases are a match to TRBD1. The germline V gene has CDR1 MNHGY and CDR2 SVAAGI. The CDR3 loop spans 12 amino acids. The V segment lost 10 bases and the J segment 8 bases; nucleotides outside the gene matches: 5. The CDR3 nucleotides are TGTGCCAACGGACAGGGGAAGGGGGAGCTGTTTTTT. Its translation is CANGQGKGELFF.

This chain links TRBV11-2 with TRBJ2-7, with 10 bases fitting TRBD2. The CDR3 consists of 16 residues. Looked up from germline, CDR1 is SGHAT and CDR2 is FQNNGV. J lost 6 bases, V lost 3 bases, and 11 bases had no gene match. The CDR3 DNA reads TGTGCCAGCAGCTTCGTGAGCGACAGCGGGAGGGTCGAGCAGTACTTC. This translates into CASSFVSDSGRVEQYF.

V gene TRBV9 combines with J gene TRBJ2-1; 10 nucleotides agree with TRBD2. Looked up from germline, CDR1 is SGDLS and CDR2 is YYNGEE. The V gene end was trimmed by 4 bases and the J gene end by 2 bases; junction bases not matched to a gene: 9. The CDR3 runs 17 residues. CDR3 region: CASSPRTSGGPYNEQFF. The CDR3 coding sequence is TGTGCCAGCAGCCCCCGGACTAGCGGAGGCCCCTACAATGAGCAGTTCTTC.

This clone occurred once. The CDR3 nucleotides read TGTGCCAGCAGTAGACAGGACAATCAGCCCCAGCATTTT. It encodes CASSRQDNQPQHF. The chain links TRBV27 to TRBJ1-5, with a weak D call TRBD1 (6 bases). The CDR3 covers 13 residues. Germline V gene data show CDR1 as MNHEY and CDR2 as SMNVEV (reference sequence). V was clipped by 5 bases and J by 3 bases, with 8 bases between them.

The V gene is TRBV5-6, the J gene TRBJ2-1, with a possible D match to TRBD1 (5 bases). This CDR3 contains 15 residues. V was cut by 2 bases and J by 2 bases, with 11 bases left in between. CDR1 and CDR2 from the germline V gene are SGHDT and YYEEEE. This chain's CDR3 is CASSFPEQAYNEQFF. The DNA for the CDR3 is TGTGCCAGCAGCTTTCCAGAACAGGCCTACAATGAGCAGTTCTTC. Together with reference TRBV5-6 and TRBJ2-1, the CDR3 gives the full variable domain: DAGVTQSPTHLIKTRGQQVTLRCSPKSGHDTVSWYQQALGQGPQFIFQYYEEEERQRGNFPDRFSGHQFPNYSSELNVNALLLGDSALYLCASSFPEQAYNEQFFGPGTRLTVL.

The CDR3 region is CASSFVETQYF. In DNA form, the CDR3 reads TGTGCCAGCAGTTTCGTGGAGACCCAGTACTTC. This chain uses TRBV28 with TRBJ2-5; no reliable D call. The CDR3 has 11 amino acids. Trimming removed 3 bases from V and 5 bases from J, with 4 bases in between. Per germline, CDR1 MDHEN and CDR2 SYDVKM.

The chain combines TRBV6-5 with TRBJ2-5; D is possibly TRBD2 (7 bases). Germline V gene sequence: CDR1 MNHEY, CDR2 SVGAGI. V was trimmed by 5 bases and J by 5 bases, leaving 15 bases between them. The CDR3 loop spans 14 amino acids. The CDR3 region is CASSKGGGGETQYF. CDR3 bases: TGTGCCAGCAGTAAAGGGGGGGGTGGCGAGACCCAGTACTTC.

This sequence joins TRBV30 and TRBJ1-1, with D possibly being TRBD1 (6 bases). The CDR3 covers 16 residues. Germline CDR1 reads GTSNPN; CDR2 reads SVGIG (reference sequence). V shed 3 bases and J shed 8 bases, with 25 bases lying between them. The CDR3 reads CAWSEGGGPGHLEAFF. The DNA for the CDR3 is TGTGCCTGGAGCGAGGGTGGTGGGCCGGGACACCTAGAAGCTTTCTTT.

The chain is built from TRBV12-2 and TRBJ2-7; TRBD2, the table's D call, was not compared with the DNA. TRBV12-2 is a recognized pseudogene. CDR3 length: 16 amino acids. The CDR3: CASRLSPRGQSYEQYF. CDR3 DNA: TGTGCAAGTCGCTTATCGCCCCGAGGGCAGTCCTACGAGCAGTACTTC.

Only one count was recorded for this clone. The V call is TRBV7-9, the J call TRBJ1-1, with 8 nucleotides matching TRBD1. V dropped 7 bases and J dropped 1; count of bases not matched to a gene: 2. The CDR3 runs to 13 residues. CDR1 and CDR2 (germline): SEHNR, FQNEAQ (reference sequence). The CDR3 DNA sequence: TGTGCCAGCACTGGACAGGGGAACACTGAAGCTTTCTTT. It translates to CASTGQGNTEAFF.

This chain links TRBV5-6 with TRBJ2-7, with 9 bases lining up with TRBD1. The germline V gene has CDR1 SGHDT and CDR2 YYEEEE. There are 14 residues in the CDR3. With 3 bases clipped from V and 2 bases from J, the junction kept 3 bases outside the gene matches. CDR3 residues: CASSWGQGPYEQYF. The CDR3 DNA reads as TGTGCCAGCAGCTGGGGACAGGGCCCCTACGAGCAGTACTTC.

To note about this clone: The same CDR3 arises from other DNA sequences in this sample as well. The gene calls are TRBV28 and TRBJ2-7; 8 bases line up with TRBD2. The CDR3 consists of 14 residues. V was clipped by 2 bases and J by 4 bases; unmatched bases: 4. Germline CDR1 reads MDHEN; CDR2 reads SYDVKM. This CDR3 reads CASSLAGGTYEQYF. CDR3 coding DNA: TGTGCCAGCAGTTTAGCGGGAGGAACGTACGAGCAGTACTTC.

This clone has only one observation. The chain combines TRBV7-9 with TRBJ2-2; D is ambiguous. The CDR3 length is 11 residues. V was pared by 8 bases and J by 2 bases, with 3 bases between. CDR1 and CDR2 (germline): SEHNR, FQNEAQ (reference sequence). The DNA of the CDR3 is TGTGCCAGCCAAAACACCGGGGAGCTGTTTTTT. This encodes CASQNTGELFF.

This clone came up a few times. The rearrangement uses TRBV7-9 and TRBJ2-7; D gene uncertain. The CDR3 sequence is 14 residues long. Looked up from germline, CDR1 is SEHNR and CDR2 is FQNEAQ (reference sequence). V shed 5 bases and J shed 3 bases, with 14 bases lying between them. CDR3 nucleotide sequence: TGTGCCAGCAGCCCCACGACACGAAACTACGAGCAGTACTTC. This sequence encodes CASSPTTRNYEQYF. The whole variable domain, remainder taken from reference TRBV7-9 and TRBJ2-7, is DTGVSQNPRHKITKRGQNVTFRCDPISEHNRLYWYRQTLGQGPEFLTYFQNEAQLEKSRLLSDRFSAERPKGSFSTLEIQRTEQGDSAMYLCASSPTTRNYEQYFGPGTRLTVT.

The chain employs TRBV11-2 and TRBJ2-3, with TRBD1 matching 7 bases. The CDR3 consists of 15 residues. The V and J ends lost 6 bases and 0 bases, in that order; junction bases with no gene match: 6. CDR1 and CDR2 (germline): SGHAT, FQNNGV. CDR3 loop: CASRYPGQSTDTQYF. CDR3 DNA sequence: TGTGCCAGCAGATATCCGGGACAGAGCACAGATACGCAGTATTTT.

V usage is TRBV28 and J usage is TRBJ1-5; D might be TRBD1 (5 bases). This CDR3 contains 13 residues. Trimming left V 2 bases short and J 7 bases short, with 9 bases between. Germline V CDR1 and CDR2: MDHEN, SYDVKM. The CDR3 DNA reads as TGTGCCAGCAGTTTACAGGGCGACCAGCCCCAGCATTTT. It codes for CASSLQGDQPQHF.

The chain carries TRBV9 and TRBJ2-7; 8 bases line up with TRBD1. Per the germline V gene, CDR1 is SGDLS and CDR2 is YYNGEE. The CDR3 loop spans 16 amino acids. V trimming: 2 bases; J trimming: 4 bases; junction bases outside the gene matches: 11. The CDR3: CASSVSGQGFWYEQYF. CDR3 in DNA: TGTGCCAGCAGCGTTAGTGGACAGGGTTTTTGGTACGAGCAGTACTTC. The full variable domain, rest sourced from reference TRBV9 and TRBJ2-7, is DSGVTQTPKHLITATGQRVTLRCSPRSGDLSVYWYQQSLDQGLQFLIQYYNGEERAKGNILERFSAQQFPDLHSELNLSSLELGDSALYFCASSVSGQGFWYEQYFGPGTRLTVT.

J is TRBJ2-1 and V is TRBV7-6, with TRBD1 identical over 11 bases. CDR3 length: 18 amino acids. Germline V gene lookup returns CDR1 SGHVS and CDR2 FNYEAQ. The J segment lost 5 bases and the V segment lost 1 base, leaving 10 bases of the junction unmatched. The CDR3 is CASSLVPGQGDSHNEQFF. DNA for the CDR3: TGTGCCAGCAGCTTAGTCCCGGGACAGGGGGACTCGCACAATGAGCAGTTCTTC.